The 30 T cell receptor beta chains below come from one sample, sequenced in a study of blood T cell repertoires in COVID-19. Some clones are missing from TCRdb's copy, which holds only in-frame ones; the method was immunoSEQ multiplex PCR. This sample has 150,000 to 200,000 clones, with about nine tenths found just once. Sequenced: PBMCs or T cells enriched from blood (not recorded which). The receptor set was obtained from a woman aged 18-29 years who had recovered from COVID-19.

The chain recombines TRBV28 with TRBJ1-6; D unresolved. Germline CDR1 reads MDHEN; CDR2 reads SYDVKM. This CDR3 has 14 amino acids. V was shortened by 7 bases and J by 0 bases, with 7 bases between the two germline ends. This CDR3 reads CASTEDSYNSPLHF. The CDR3 DNA sequence: TGTGCCAGCACGGAGGACTCCTATAATTCACCCCTCCACTTT. Full variable domain (remainder filled in from reference TRBV28 and TRBJ1-6): DVKVTQSSRYLVKRTGEKVFLECVQDMDHENMFWYRQDPGLGLRLIYFSYDVKMKEKGDIPEGYSVSREKKERFSLILESASTNQTSMYLCASTEDSYNSPLHFGNGTRLTVT.

The sample holds one count of this clone. The V call is TRBV11-2, the J call TRBJ1-2; 9 nucleotides line up with TRBD1. Germline assignment: CDR1 SGHAT and CDR2 FQNNGV. The CDR3 totals 16 residues. The V and J ends lost 5 bases and 4 bases, in that order; junction bases with no gene match: 11. CDR3 protein: CASSPGTGLGLYGYTF. The CDR3 nucleotides read TGTGCCAGCAGCCCCGGGACAGGGTTGGGACTCTATGGCTACACCTTC.

The chain links TRBV2 to TRBJ1-5; maybe TRBD1 (6 bases). Germline values: CDR1 SNHLY, CDR2 FYNNEI. The CDR3 length is 16 residues. V lost 6 bases and J 6 bases, leaving 21 bases between the germline ends. The CDR3 nucleotides are TGTGCCAGCAGCGGTCAGACAGGACGAGGGAGTCAGCCCCAGCATTTT. Translating gives CASSGQTGRGSQPQHF. Looking up the rest from reference TRBV2 and TRBJ1-5 gives the full variable domain: EPEVTQTPSHQVTQMGQEVILRCVPISNHLYFYWYRQILGQKVEFLVSFYNNEISEKSEIFDDQFSVERPDGSNFTLKIRSTKLEDSAMYFCASSGQTGRGSQPQHFGDGTRLSIL.

V and J are TRBV29-1 and TRBJ2-1; 9 nucleotides align to TRBD1. Germline V gene sequence: CDR1 SQVTM, CDR2 ANQGSEA. This CDR3 comprises 11 residues. V lost 6 bases, J lost 10 bases, and 4 bases stayed unmatched. CDR3 region: CSVDRGDEQFF. The CDR3 region has the DNA TGCAGCGTGGACAGGGGAGACGAGCAGTTCTTC.

The genes are TRBV14 and TRBJ2-1; 14 bases map to TRBD2. From germline, CDR1 is SGHDN and CDR2 FVKESK. This CDR3 is 18 amino acids long. The junction had 15 bases not matched to a gene; V was cut back by 4 bases and J by 10 bases. Here the CDR3 reads CASSPLPLGLAGGREQFF. CDR3 sequence (DNA): TGTGCCAGCAGCCCGTTGCCGCTTGGACTAGCGGGGGGCCGGGAGCAGTTCTTC.

The chain employs TRBV6-5 and TRBJ1-1, with a tentative D call TRBD1 (5 bases). In germline, CDR1 is MNHEY, CDR2 SVGAGI. The CDR3 sequence is 13 residues long. The V end lost 8 bases, the J end lost 1 base, and 11 bases lay between the germline ends. CDR3 coding DNA: TGTGCCAGCCGCGGGGACCCGAACACTGAAGCTTTCTTT. Translating gives CASRGDPNTEAFF.

V and J are TRBV5-1 and TRBJ1-6, with TRBD1 identical over 9 bases. The CDR3 consists of 15 residues. CDR1 is SGHRS and CDR2 is YFSETQ in the germline V gene. Trimming removed 4 bases from V and 7 bases from J; junction bases left unmatched: 6. For the CDR3, the DNA is TGCGCCAGCAGCCTGGGACAGGGTTCCAATTCACCCCTCCACTTT. It is translated as CASSLGQGSNSPLHF.

For the CDR3, the DNA is TGTGCCTGGAGTGGGGGACTAGTGAATGAGCAGTTCTTC. This gives the protein CAWSGGLVNEQFF. The chain employs TRBV30 and TRBJ2-1; TRBD2 aligns across 8 bases. Germline V gene lookup returns CDR1 GTSNPN and CDR2 SVGIG (reference sequence). CDR3 length: 13 amino acids. Germline trimming cut 1 base from V and 7 bases from J; bases unmatched to any gene: 3. The full variable domain, in which reference TRBV30 and TRBJ2-1 provide the parts outside the CDR3, is SQTIHQWPATLVQPVGSPLSLECTVEGTSNPNLYWYRQAAGRGLQLLFYSVGIGQISSEVPQNLSASRPQDRQFILSSKKLLLSDSGFYLCAWSGGLVNEQFFGPGTRLTVL.

J is TRBJ2-1 and V is TRBV6-1; a possible D gene is TRBD1 (6 bases). V dropped 2 bases and J dropped 15 bases, with 11 bases sitting between them. This CDR3 is built from 11 residues. Looked up from germline, CDR1 is MNHNS and CDR2 is SASEGT. Here the CDR3 DNA reads TGTGCCAGCAGTGAAAGGGGGTTCGGGTTCTTC. Residues: CASSERGFGFF.

This chain joins TRBV6-4 and TRBJ1-5; D unclear. V lost 1 base and J lost 2, with 6 bases in between. The CDR3 has 14 residues. Germline CDR1 and CDR2: MRHNA and SNTAGT. The CDR3 is CASSDFGGNQPQHF. The CDR3 region has the DNA TGTGCCAGCAGTGACTTCGGGGGCAATCAGCCCCAGCATTTT.

The chain links TRBV27 to TRBJ1-6, with a weak D call TRBD1 (5 bases). Germline V gives CDR1 MNHEY, CDR2 SMNVEV (reference sequence). The CDR3 is made up of 14 amino acids. V lost 4 bases to trimming and J lost 9 bases, with 13 bases between them. CDR3 sequence reads: CASSSGTGGSPLHF. CDR3 sequence (DNA): TGTGCCAGCAGTTCCGGGACGGGGGGTTCACCCCTCCACTTT.

This chain uses TRBV28 with TRBJ1-2, with 7 bases lining up with TRBD1. Per germline, CDR1 MDHEN and CDR2 SYDVKM. V was clipped by 6 bases and J by 0 bases; unmatched bases: 4. The CDR3 is made up of 14 amino acids. The CDR3 nucleotides read TGTGCCAGCAGCGGACAGGAACCTAACTATGGCTACACCTTC. It codes for CASSGQEPNYGYTF.

This chain connects TRBV5-1 to TRBJ1-1; 8 bases fit TRBD1. Germline V gives CDR1 SGHRS, CDR2 YFSETQ. This CDR3 is 17 amino acids long. J was trimmed by 8 bases and V by 3 bases; bases with no gene match: 18. In DNA, the CDR3 is TGCGCCAGCAGCTCCGGACAGGGAGGAGGGGGGGTGCGGGAAGCTTTCTTT. It is translated as CASSSGQGGGGVREAFF.

This clone was seen more than once but under ten times. This sample also contains other DNA sequences that code for the same CDR3. The chain carries TRBV5-1 and TRBJ2-1; D not resolved. Germline CDR1 reads SGHRS; CDR2 reads YFSETQ. Trimming removed 0 bases from V and 6 bases from J, with 4 bases in between. CDR3 length: 12 residues. DNA for the CDR3: TGCGCCAGCAGCTTGGATCTCAATGAGCAGTTCTTC. Translation gives CASSLDLNEQFF.

The chain recombines TRBV6-5 with TRBJ1-2, with 8 bases matching TRBD1. Per germline, CDR1 MNHEY and CDR2 SVGAGI. J was trimmed by 5 bases and V by 6 bases; bases with no gene match: 11. This CDR3 region has 15 residues. Here the CDR3 reads CASSRTDRGGYGYTF. The CDR3 DNA is TGTGCCAGCAGCCGAACCGACAGGGGTGGGTATGGCTACACCTTC.

The chain couples TRBV2 to TRBJ2-3; 10 bases match TRBD2. The CDR3 is 15 residues long. V was pared by 8 bases and J by 0 bases, with 5 bases of the junction left unmatched. Looked up from germline, CDR1 is SNHLY and CDR2 is FYNNEI. CDR3 DNA sequence: TGTGCCAGCGGGAGCGGGGGGGCTAGCACAGATACGCAGTATTTT. Encoded protein: CASGSGGASTDTQYF.

This clone has just one count. This chain connects TRBV2 to TRBJ1-4; 10 nucleotides agree with TRBD1. J lost 5 bases, V lost 0 bases, and 6 bases had no gene match. The CDR3 contains 17 residues. Germline V gene data show CDR1 as SNHLY and CDR2 as FYNNEI. The CDR3 reads CASSEAPRTGGNEKLFF. The CDR3 bases are TGTGCCAGCAGTGAAGCCCCACGGACAGGGGGGAATGAAAAACTGTTTTTT.

The rearrangement uses TRBV6-5 and TRBJ1-2, with 8 positions matching TRBD1. This CDR3 is built from 13 residues. V shed 4 bases and J 6 bases; nucleotides not matched to a gene: 4. Germline CDR1 MNHEY, CDR2 SVGAGI. The CDR3 sequence: CASSLDRVHGYTF. CDR3 nucleotide sequence: TGTGCCAGCAGTTTGGACAGGGTCCATGGCTACACCTTC.

This clone was seen a single time. The rearrangement uses TRBV11-2 and TRBJ1-3; D call uncertain. Trimming pared 5 bases from V and 0 bases from J, leaving 8 bases between. CDR3 size: 14 residues. Germline values: CDR1 SGHAT, CDR2 FQNNGV. This chain's CDR3 is CASSQGGSGNTIYF. Written as DNA, the CDR3 is TGTGCCAGCAGCCAAGGCGGCTCTGGAAACACCATATATTTT.

The V gene is TRBV10-3, the J gene TRBJ2-5; D gene uncertain. In germline, CDR1 is ENHRY, CDR2 SYGVKD. The CDR3 spans 15 residues. The V gene lost 2 bases and the J gene lost 0 bases, with 10 bases spanning the gap. CDR3 loop: CAISEGAHYQETQYF. The CDR3 DNA follows: TGTGCCATCAGTGAGGGAGCTCACTACCAAGAGACCCAGTACTTC.

This chain connects TRBV19 to TRBJ1-2; 10 bases align to TRBD1. CDR3 length equals 16 residues. Germline V gene lookup returns CDR1 LNHDA and CDR2 SQIVND (reference sequence). V lost 7 bases to trimming and J lost 4 bases; unmatched junction nucleotides: 12. CDR3: CASTNTGTGDSYGYTF. CDR3 DNA: TGTGCCAGTACTAATACCGGGACAGGGGATTCCTATGGCTACACCTTC.

The rearrangement joins TRBV5-1 to TRBJ1-2; TRBD1 agrees at 10 bases. Trimming at V came to 4 bases and at J to 8 bases, leaving 8 bases not matched to a gene. The CDR3 is made up of 14 amino acids. The germline CDR1 and CDR2 sequences are SGHRS and YFSETQ. The CDR3: CASSVDRGRDGYTF. In DNA, the CDR3 is TGCGCCAGCAGCGTGGACAGGGGGAGGGACGGCTACACCTTC.

V and J are TRBV4-3 and TRBJ1-1; D is possibly TRBD1 (6 bases). CDR3 size: 21 residues. Germline V gene sequence: CDR1 LGHNA, CDR2 YSLEER. Trimming pared 0 bases from V and 8 bases from J, leaving 34 bases between. This chain's CDR3 is CASSQDYRSFREQTGDREAFF. CDR3 DNA sequence: TGCGCCAGCAGCCAAGATTATAGGAGCTTTAGGGAACAAACAGGAGACAGGGAAGCTTTCTTT.

This sequence joins TRBV10-1 and TRBJ2-1, with 14 bases identical to TRBD2. This CDR3 has 18 amino acids. Germline lookup yields CDR1 WNHNN and CDR2 SYGVQD (reference sequence). V trimming: 5 bases; J trimming: 2 bases; junction bases outside the gene matches: 8. The CDR3 region is CASSYGTSGSITYNEQFF. The CDR3 DNA follows: TGCGCCAGCAGTTACGGGACTAGCGGGAGCATCACCTACAATGAGCAGTTCTTC.

This chain uses TRBV30 with TRBJ2-3; 12 bases fit TRBD2. V shed 1 base, J shed 5 bases, and the junction held 4 bases outside the gene matches. Per germline, CDR1 GTSNPN and CDR2 SVGIG (reference sequence). The CDR3 contains 15 residues. CDR3 nucleotides: TGTGCCTGGAGTGCTAGCGGGAGGGCAGGAGATACGCAGTATTTT. Its protein product is CAWSASGRAGDTQYF.

This chain uses TRBV7-9 with TRBJ1-4, with 8 positions matching TRBD1. Losses at the gene ends were 5 bases for V and 5 bases for J; bases not matched to a gene: 7. Germline V lookup: CDR1 SEHNR, CDR2 FQNEAQ (reference sequence). This CDR3 contains 15 residues. This CDR3 reads CASSTDRDRNEKLFF. CDR3 coding DNA: TGTGCCAGCAGCACCGACCGGGACAGGAATGAAAAACTGTTTTTT.

This clone appeared once. This chain connects TRBV11-2 to TRBJ2-1; 11 nucleotides match TRBD2. Germline V gene data show CDR1 as SGHAT and CDR2 as FQNNGV. Germline trimming cut 1 base from V and 9 bases from J; bases unmatched to any gene: 8. This CDR3 spans 16 amino acids. CDR3 amino acids: CASSLAGSGGAGEQFF. The CDR3 DNA is TGTGCCAGCAGCTTAGCGGGTAGCGGGGGGGCCGGTGAGCAGTTCTTC.

The chain is built from TRBV19 and TRBJ2-5; tentatively, D is TRBD1 (6 bases). This CDR3 has 12 amino acids. V was trimmed by 8 bases and J by 1 base, leaving 8 bases between them. Germline CDR1 is LNHDA and CDR2 is SQIVND (reference sequence). CDR3 loop: CASWTVQETQYF. The CDR3 DNA reads TGTGCCAGTTGGACAGTCCAAGAGACCCAGTACTTC.

The V gene is TRBV24-1, the J gene TRBJ1-1; 9 bases are a match to TRBD1. In germline, CDR1 is KGHDR, CDR2 SFDVKD. This CDR3 has 15 residues. Trimming removed 4 bases from V and 8 bases from J; junction bases left unmatched: 10. Written as DNA, the CDR3 is TGTGCCACCAGTGACGCACAGGGGGCGACCAACGAAGCTTTCTTT. Residues: CATSDAQGATNEAFF.

The gene calls are TRBV7-6 and TRBJ1-5; tentative D call: TRBD1 (6 bases). The germline V gene has CDR1 SGHVS and CDR2 FNYEAQ. Trimming left V 1 base short and J 2 bases short, with 6 bases between. The CDR3 runs 14 residues. CDR3: CASSLGTGNQPQHF. CDR3 DNA sequence: TGTGCCAGCAGCTTAGGGACAGGCAATCAGCCCCAGCATTTT.